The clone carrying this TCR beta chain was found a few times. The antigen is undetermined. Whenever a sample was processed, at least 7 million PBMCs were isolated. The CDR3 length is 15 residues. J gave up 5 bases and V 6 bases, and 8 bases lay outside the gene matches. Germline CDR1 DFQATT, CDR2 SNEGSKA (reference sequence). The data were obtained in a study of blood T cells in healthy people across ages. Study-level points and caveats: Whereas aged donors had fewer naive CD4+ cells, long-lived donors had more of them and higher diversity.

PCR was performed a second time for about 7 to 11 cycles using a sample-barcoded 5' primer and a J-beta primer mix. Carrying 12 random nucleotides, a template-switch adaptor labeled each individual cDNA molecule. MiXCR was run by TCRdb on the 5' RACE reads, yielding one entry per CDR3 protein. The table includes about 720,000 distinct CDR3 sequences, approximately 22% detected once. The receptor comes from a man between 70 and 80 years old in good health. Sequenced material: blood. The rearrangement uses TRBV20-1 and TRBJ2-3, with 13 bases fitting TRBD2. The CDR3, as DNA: TGCAGTGCGCATGGACTAGCGGGGGTAAAAGATACGCAGTATTTT. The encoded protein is CSAHGLAGVKDTQYF.